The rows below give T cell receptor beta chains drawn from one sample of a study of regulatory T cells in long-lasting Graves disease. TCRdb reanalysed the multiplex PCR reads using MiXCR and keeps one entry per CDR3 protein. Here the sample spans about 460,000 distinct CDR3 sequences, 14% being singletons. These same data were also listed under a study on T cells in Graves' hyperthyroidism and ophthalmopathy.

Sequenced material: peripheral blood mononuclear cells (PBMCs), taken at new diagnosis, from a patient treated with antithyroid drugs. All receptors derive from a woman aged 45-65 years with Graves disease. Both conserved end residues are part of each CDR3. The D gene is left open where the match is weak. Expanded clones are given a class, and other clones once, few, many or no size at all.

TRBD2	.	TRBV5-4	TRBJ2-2	TGTGCCAGCAGCTTGTATGCTAGCGGGAGTGGGATCGGGGAGCTGTTTTTT	CASSLYASGSGIGELFF
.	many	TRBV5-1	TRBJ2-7	TGCGCCAGCAGCTATGACGCCCTAGCGTGGTACGAGCAGTACTTC	CASSYDALAWYEQYF
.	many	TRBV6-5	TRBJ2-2	TGTGCCAGCAGTTTCAGACCGGCCACCGGGGAGCTGTTTTTT	CASSFRPATGELFF
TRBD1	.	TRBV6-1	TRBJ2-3	TGTGCCAGCAGTCCAGGGGGCGTGATTAAAGATACGCAGTATTTT	CASSPGGVIKDTQYF
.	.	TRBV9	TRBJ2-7	TGTGCCAGCAGCGTTGCGGATCACTCCTACGAGCAGTACTTC	CASSVADHSYEQYF
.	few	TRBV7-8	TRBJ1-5	TGTGCCAGCAGCTTTGAACCGAATCAGCCCCAGCATTTT	CASSFEPNQPQHF
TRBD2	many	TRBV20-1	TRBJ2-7	TGCAGCTCGGTGGGAGGGCTCTCCTACGAGCAGTACTTC	CSSVGGLSYEQYF
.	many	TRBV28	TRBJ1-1	TGTGCCAGTACAAATACCGGGATACAAGCTTTCTTT	CASTNTGIQAFF
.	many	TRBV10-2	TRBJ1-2	TGCGCCAGCAGTGATACGGATAACTATGGCTACACCTTC	CASSDTDNYGYTF
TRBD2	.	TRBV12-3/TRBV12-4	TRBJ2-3	TGTGCCAGCAGAAAACCCACTAGCGGGAGAGAGCAGTATTTT	CASRKPTSGREQYF